This is a list of T cell receptor beta chains from one sample in a study of post-analysis software for immune sequencing data. TCRdb re-analysed the PCR reads in MiXCR, keeping a single row per CDR3 protein. The sample comprises 380,000 or so distinct CDR3 sequences, roughly 30% of which are singletons, and around 15% rests with the top ten. The sample taken for sequencing was blood. The receptors shown here come from a girl between 10 and 17 years old with multiple sclerosis. Both conserved end residues are trimmed from each CDR3. The listing skips clone size in some rows; elsewhere it reads once, few, many or a size class.

j_call	v_call	clone_size	cdr3_aa
TRBJ2-5	TRBV7-2	NA	ASNLQPGGQETQY
TRBJ1-1	TRBV7-3	NA	ASSLWGPGSEAF
TRBJ1-2	TRBV27	NA	ASSRGQRYGYT
TRBJ1-1	TRBV19	NA	ASSKALGQGGNTEAF
TRBJ2-7	TRBV3-1	NA	ASSPGAAHSYEQY
TRBJ2-5	TRBV7-2	few	ASSLSLAGGQETQY
TRBJ2-7	TRBV6-2/TRBV6-3	NA	ASSPRRGRETSYEQY
TRBJ1-5	TRBV7-2	NA	ASSTDRAKQPQH
TRBJ2-1	TRBV4-3	few	ASSQDRGGVGYNEQF
TRBJ1-2	TRBV5-1	NA	ASSLAGKEAYGYT
TRBJ2-7	TRBV3-1	NA	ASSQDSPRKY
TRBJ1-2	TRBV20-1	NA	SATAGGYGYT
TRBJ2-1	TRBV6-1	once	ASRRDSPYNEQF
TRBJ2-1	TRBV5-6	NA	AQRTDRGIVEF
TRBJ2-7	TRBV6-1	NA	ASRKFHEQY
TRBJ2-3	TRBV7-9	NA	ASSSDRKADTQY
TRBJ1-5	TRBV29-1	once	SVEDGGNQPQH
TRBJ2-3	TRBV11-2	few	ASLLTDTQY